The TCR beta chain described here comes from a study of blood T cell repertoires in COVID-19. Across the whole study: Collection of acute and convalescent COVID-19 samples took place in the United States, Italy and Spain. From T cells, B-cell-depleted T cells, or PBMCs came the material, which was cDNA or gDNA.

How the authors handled the data: Using reference gene primer amplification, nucleated cell counts were estimated. Sequenced by immunoSEQ multiplex PCR; TCRdb stores in-frame clones only, minus some. That table gives V, J and clone size, and the DNA gave D and trimming. The repertoire holds roughly 190,000 clones, with less than 90% as singletons. Seattle's enrolled individuals joined amid active infection and were then monitored longitudinally. The germline V gene has CDR1 LNHDA and CDR2 SQIVND (reference sequence). The CDR3 spans 16 residues. The ends lost 5 bases at V and 4 bases at J; junction bases unmatched: 9.

This clonotype was obtained from a woman aged 55-69 years with COVID-19, enrolled during active disease. The sequenced material came from peripheral blood. The V call is TRBV19, the J call TRBJ2-7; 12 positions match TRBD2. The CDR3 spells CASSVGLAGSIYEQYF. The DNA of the CDR3 is TGTGCCAGTAGTGTCGGACTAGCGGGAAGCATATACGAGCAGTACTTC.